This T cell receptor beta chain was retrieved from a study of radiotherapy plus CTLA-4 blockade in lung cancer. Looking at the study overall: Under 20% of enrolled patients responded objectively, and 31% had disease control.

Measured with immunoSEQ multiplex PCR; TCRdb has only the in-frame clones, and not every one. Here the sample spans fewer than 140,000 clones, about 84% being singletons. Findings of the study overall: TCR clones from tumors expanded in blood after radiotherapy plus ipilimumab.

With ipilimumab providing CTLA-4 blockade, focal radiation was administered to patients who had chemo-refractory metastatic non-small-cell lung cancer. For this clone: Its antigen is currently unknown.

The sample consisted of peripheral blood, taken from a patient treated with radiotherapy plus ipilimumab. The source is a human donor with non-small cell lung cancer that progressed on radiotherapy plus ipilimumab. Some clones in this sample may be carry-over from other donors' samples.

CDR3 region: CSARTSYEQYF. The CDR3 nucleotides are TGCAGTGCACGGACTAGCTACGAGCAGTACTTC. This chain links TRBV20-1 with TRBJ2-7, with 7 bases matching TRBD2. Unmatched junction bases numbered 2, after V lost 6 bases and J lost 3 bases. Germline CDR1 and CDR2: DFQATT and SNEGSKA (reference sequence). The CDR3 contains 11 residues.